This is a list of T cell receptor beta chains from one sample in a study of graft-versus-host responses after intestinal transplantation. Sequencing used immunoSEQ multiplex PCR; TCRdb keeps in-frame clones, though not all of them. The sample has 20,000 to 25,000 clones, 44% seen once; the top ten hold around 1.4%. The material was alloreactive CD8+ T cells from a mixed lymphocyte reaction culture, obtained before transplantation. These receptors all stem from a human patient who was an organ donor for intestinal transplantation. CDR3s leave out the opening cysteine and the closing phenylalanine or tryptophan.

TRBV7-2	ASSSGTSGYEQY
TRBV10-2	ASSSLGPSQEVTRNEQF
TRBV5-1	ASSLALGGTYNEQF
TRBV28	ASSLTRVDEKLF
TRBV7-3	ASSLPGLAYEQY
TRBV11-2	ASSLEQGPAAF
TRBV4-3	ASSQDLFQGSNQPQH
TRBV5-1	ASSRLAGAYEQY
TRBV5-6	ASSSAGTGQQF
TRBV7-9	ASSPLCQF
TRBV28	ASTEIAARHEQY
TRBV19	ASSPGQSYEQY
TRBV6-7	ASSYSGQIPSGNTIY
TRBV6-6	ASSYLGVQGYT
TRBV29-1	SVVSTGTEQY
TRBV25-1	ARKQGDEDTEAF
TRBV4-1	ASSHMQGPNTGELF
TRBV5-4	ASSLRGRGEETQY
TRBV7-3	ASSLTPYNEQF
TRBV13	ASSLGTSPTGEQY
TRBV28	ASSLGNTEAF
TRBV6-1	ASSEAATYEQY
TRBV7-8	ASSLERFGGTQY
TRBV7-9	ASSHGQGANTEAF
TRBV5-4	ASSVASGSIDEQF
TRBV15	ATSRDRGTGPGDGYT
TRBV27	ASSLREAF
TRBV9	ASSASGTGGEQY
TRBV6-5	ASRETGRLVS
TRBV5-1	ATIPSGEGPLWDYEQY
TRBV7-8	ASSLGWPPYEQY
TRBV28	ASSLPAGGTNTQY
TRBV10-3	AISEYRTILDTQY
TRBV5-5	ASSTAGTYYGYT
TRBV4-1	ASSPIWDLSGNTIY
TRBV29-1	SVEGLEDNEQF
TRBV6-5	ASSELGQLYEQY
TRBV9	ASSVSSVGGNEQY
TRBV19	ASSTLAYEQF
TRBV29-1	SATSPYTNTGELF
TRBV9	ASSVGVASPNTGELF
TRBV23-1	ASHPRGPGQPYDWQY
TRBV9	ASSDPTGGAGTDTQY
TRBV27	ASSLTLNTEAF
TRBV4-3	ASSQGSSGYTIY
TRBV25-1	ASGPGQGDNQPQH
TRBV2	ASRLDSTGELF
TRBV28	ASSFTELYSNQPQH
TRBV19	ASSIALGSGQPQH
TRBV10-2	ASRGSGEQF
TRBV19	ASTVTSGGDNEQF
TRBV6-1	ASSEENTERSSTDTQY
TRBV19	ASSFWGVNQPQH
TRBV19	ASSPSGVNTEAF
TRBV7-2	ASSFALVAGSTDTQY
TRBV9	ASSSGQGIGDEQY
TRBV27	ASSFGVGFTEAF
TRBV10-1	ASSESSYSNQPQH
TRBV30	APTSGGLRGYEQY
TRBV23-1	ASSQKPGQGAYEQY